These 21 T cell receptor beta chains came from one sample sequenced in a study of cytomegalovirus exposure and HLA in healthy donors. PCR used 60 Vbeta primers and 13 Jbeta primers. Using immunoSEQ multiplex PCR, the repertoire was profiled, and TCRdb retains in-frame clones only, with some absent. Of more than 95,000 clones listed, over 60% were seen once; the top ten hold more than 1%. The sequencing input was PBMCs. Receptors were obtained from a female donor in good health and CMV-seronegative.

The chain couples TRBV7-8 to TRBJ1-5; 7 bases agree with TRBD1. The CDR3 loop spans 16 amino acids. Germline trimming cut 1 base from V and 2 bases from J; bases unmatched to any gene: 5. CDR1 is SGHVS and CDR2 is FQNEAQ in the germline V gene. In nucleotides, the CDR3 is TGTGCCAGCAGCTTAGTTGCAGGGGGTCGCAATCAGCCCCAGCATTTT. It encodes CASSLVAGGRNQPQHF.

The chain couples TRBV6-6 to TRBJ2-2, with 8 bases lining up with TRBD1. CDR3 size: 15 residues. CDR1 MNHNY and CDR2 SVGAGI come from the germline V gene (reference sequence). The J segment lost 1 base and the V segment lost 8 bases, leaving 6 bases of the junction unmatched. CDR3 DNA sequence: TGTGCCAGCCTTTCCGACAGGGGGAACACCGGGGAGCTGTTTTTT. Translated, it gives CASLSDRGNTGELFF.

The CDR3 spells CASSHSPPGELFF. The DNA for the CDR3 is TGTGCCAGCAGCCACTCTCCGCCGGGGGAGCTGTTTTTT. This rearrangement joins TRBV2 to TRBJ2-2; D unresolved. Germline lookup yields CDR1 SNHLY and CDR2 FYNNEI. The CDR3 has 13 amino acids. Trimming pared 6 bases from V and 8 bases from J, leaving 13 bases between.

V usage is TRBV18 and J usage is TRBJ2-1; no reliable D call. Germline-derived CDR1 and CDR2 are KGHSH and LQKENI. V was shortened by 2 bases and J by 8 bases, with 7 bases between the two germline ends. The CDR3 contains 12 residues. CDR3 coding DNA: TGTGCCAGCTCACCAAGAGGTGATGAGCAGTTCTTC. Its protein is CASSPRGDEQFF.

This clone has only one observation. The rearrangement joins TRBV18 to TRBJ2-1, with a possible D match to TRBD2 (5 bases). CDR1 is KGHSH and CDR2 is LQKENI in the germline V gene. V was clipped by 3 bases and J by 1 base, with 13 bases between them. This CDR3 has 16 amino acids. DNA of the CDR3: TGTGCCAGCTCACCCACCCGGAGGCTATCCTACAATGAGCAGTTCTTC. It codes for CASSPTRRLSYNEQFF.

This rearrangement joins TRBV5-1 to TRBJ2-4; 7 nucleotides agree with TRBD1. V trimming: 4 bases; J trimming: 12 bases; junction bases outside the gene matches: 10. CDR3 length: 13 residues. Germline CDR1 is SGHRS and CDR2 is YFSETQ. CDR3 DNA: TGCGCCAGCAGCGTTACCGATAGGGACAGTCAGTACTTC. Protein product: CASSVTDRDSQYF.

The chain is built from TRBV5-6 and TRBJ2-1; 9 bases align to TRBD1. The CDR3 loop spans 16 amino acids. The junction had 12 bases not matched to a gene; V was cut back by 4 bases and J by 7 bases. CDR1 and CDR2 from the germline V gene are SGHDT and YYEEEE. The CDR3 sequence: CASSPVLDRGGNEQFF. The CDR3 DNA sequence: TGTGCCAGCAGCCCAGTGCTGGACAGGGGAGGTAATGAGCAGTTCTTC.

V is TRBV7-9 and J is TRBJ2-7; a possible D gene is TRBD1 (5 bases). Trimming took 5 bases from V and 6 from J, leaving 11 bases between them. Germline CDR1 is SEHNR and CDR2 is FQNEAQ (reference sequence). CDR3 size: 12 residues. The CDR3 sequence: CASSLLQGEQYF. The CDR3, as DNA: TGTGCCAGCAGCCTTCTCCAGGGCGAGCAGTACTTC.

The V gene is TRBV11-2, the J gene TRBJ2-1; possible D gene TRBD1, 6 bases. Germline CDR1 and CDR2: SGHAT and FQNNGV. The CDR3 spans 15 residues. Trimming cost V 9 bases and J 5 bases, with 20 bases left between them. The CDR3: CASEQGLGLDNEQFF. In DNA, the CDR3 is TGTGCCAGTGAACAGGGTTTGGGTTTGGACAATGAGCAGTTCTTC.

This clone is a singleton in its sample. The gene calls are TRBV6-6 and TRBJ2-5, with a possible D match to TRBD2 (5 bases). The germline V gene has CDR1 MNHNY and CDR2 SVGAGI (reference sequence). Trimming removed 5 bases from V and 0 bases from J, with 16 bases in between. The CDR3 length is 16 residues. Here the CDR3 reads CASSAPYERNQETQYF. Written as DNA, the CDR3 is TGTGCCAGCAGTGCTCCCTACGAGCGGAACCAAGAGACCCAGTACTTC.

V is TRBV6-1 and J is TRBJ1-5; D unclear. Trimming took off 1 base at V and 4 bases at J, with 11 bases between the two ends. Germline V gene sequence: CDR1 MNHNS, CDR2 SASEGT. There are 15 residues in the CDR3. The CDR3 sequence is CASSEVSHPNQPQHF. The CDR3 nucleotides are TGTGCCAGCAGTGAAGTAAGCCACCCGAATCAGCCCCAGCATTTT.

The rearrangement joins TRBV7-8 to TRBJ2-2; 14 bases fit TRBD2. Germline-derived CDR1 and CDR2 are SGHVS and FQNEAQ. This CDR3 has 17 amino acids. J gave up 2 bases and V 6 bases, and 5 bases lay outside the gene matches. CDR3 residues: CASRRTSGGSNTGELFF. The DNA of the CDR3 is TGTGCCAGCAGACGGACTAGCGGGGGGTCAAACACCGGGGAGCTGTTTTTT.

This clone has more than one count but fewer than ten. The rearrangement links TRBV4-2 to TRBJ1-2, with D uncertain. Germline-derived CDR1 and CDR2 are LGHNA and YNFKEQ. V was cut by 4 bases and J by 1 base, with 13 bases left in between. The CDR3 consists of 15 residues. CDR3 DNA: TGTGCCAGCAGCCGCCACCCCCAGGATAACTATGGCTACACCTTC. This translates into CASSRHPQDNYGYTF.

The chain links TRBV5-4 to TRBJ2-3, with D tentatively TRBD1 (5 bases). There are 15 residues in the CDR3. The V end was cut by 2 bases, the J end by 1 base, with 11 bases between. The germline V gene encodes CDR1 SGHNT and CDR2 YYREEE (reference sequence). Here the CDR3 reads CASSLTLGRTDTQYF. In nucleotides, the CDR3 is TGTGCCAGCAGCTTAACTCTGGGGCGCACAGATACGCAGTATTTT.

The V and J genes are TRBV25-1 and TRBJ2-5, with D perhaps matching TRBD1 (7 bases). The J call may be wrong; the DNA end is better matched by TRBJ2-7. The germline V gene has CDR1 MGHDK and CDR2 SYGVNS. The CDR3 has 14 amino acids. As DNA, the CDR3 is TGTGCCAGCAGATCAGGGGGGAGCTCCTACGAGCAGTACTTC. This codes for CASRSGGSSYEQYF.

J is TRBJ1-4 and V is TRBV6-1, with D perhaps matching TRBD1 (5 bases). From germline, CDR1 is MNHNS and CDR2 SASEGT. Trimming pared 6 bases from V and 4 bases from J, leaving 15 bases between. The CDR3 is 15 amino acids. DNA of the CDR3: TGTGCCAGCAGCTTCCGGGGGGACGGTAATGAAAAACTGTTTTTT. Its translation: CASSFRGDGNEKLFF.

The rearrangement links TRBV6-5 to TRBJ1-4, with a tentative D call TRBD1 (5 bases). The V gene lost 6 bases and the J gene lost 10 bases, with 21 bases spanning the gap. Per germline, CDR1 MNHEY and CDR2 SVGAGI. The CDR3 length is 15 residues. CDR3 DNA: TGTGCCAGCAGCCGAGACAGCCGGATCTTTGGAAAACTGTTTTTT. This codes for CASSRDSRIFGKLFF.

This CDR3 reads CASSEIKRGPNYGYTF. For the CDR3, the DNA is TGTGCCAGCAGTGAGATTAAAAGGGGGCCTAACTATGGCTACACCTTC. This rearrangement joins TRBV25-1 to TRBJ1-2; 7 positions agree with TRBD1. The CDR3 totals 16 residues. With 3 bases clipped from V and 0 bases from J, the junction kept 7 bases outside the gene matches. Germline CDR1 reads MGHDK; CDR2 reads SYGVNS.

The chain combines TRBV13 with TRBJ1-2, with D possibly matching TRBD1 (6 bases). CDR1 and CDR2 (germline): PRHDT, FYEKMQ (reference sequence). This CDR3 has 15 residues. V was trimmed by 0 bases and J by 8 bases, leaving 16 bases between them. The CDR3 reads CASSLGRGAGGGYTF. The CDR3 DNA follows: TGTGCCAGCAGCTTAGGTCGGGGGGCCGGAGGCGGCTACACCTTC.

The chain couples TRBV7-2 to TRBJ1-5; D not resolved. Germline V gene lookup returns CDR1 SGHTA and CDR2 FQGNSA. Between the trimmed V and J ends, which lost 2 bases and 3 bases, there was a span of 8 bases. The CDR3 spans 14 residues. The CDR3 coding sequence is TGTGCCAGCAGCTTAAGCAGACTCAATCAGCCCCAGCATTTT. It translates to CASSLSRLNQPQHF.

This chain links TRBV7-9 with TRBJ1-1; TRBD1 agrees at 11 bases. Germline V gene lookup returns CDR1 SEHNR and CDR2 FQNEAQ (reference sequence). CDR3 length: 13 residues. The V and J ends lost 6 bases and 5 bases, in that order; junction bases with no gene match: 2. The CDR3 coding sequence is TGTGCCAGCAGGGACAGGGGGCGGACTGAAGCTTTCTTT. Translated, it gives CASRDRGRTEAFF.